This T cell receptor beta chain was sequenced in a study of T-cell memory formation after mild COVID-19. For the study at large: For the most part, TCR clusters were specific to one donor. Study-level points and caveats: Day 15 to 85 contracting clones showed balanced CD4/CD8; later expanders leaned CD4+. Contracting clones localized mainly to CM and EM when CD4+ and mainly to EMRA when CD8+.

The ends lost 0 bases at V and 8 bases at J; junction bases unmatched: 5. Germline loops: CDR1 LNHNV, CDR2 YYDKDF (reference sequence). CDR3 size: 15 residues. For this clonotype: The antigen remains unidentified.

Via MiXCR, TCRdb re-called the 5' RACE reads, giving one row per CDR3 protein. The table has about 340,000 distinct CDR3 sequences, 15% to 20% seen once. The rearrangement joins TRBV15 to TRBJ2-1; 9 bases align to TRBD2. This TCR was recovered from a man aged 18 to 30 who had mild COVID-19 (a few samples of this study predate the infection). Cell type and time point are not known. Input material: PBMCs or a T cell subset sorted from them (not recorded which). This CDR3 reads CATSRDAASGDEQFF. For the CDR3, the DNA is TGTGCCACCAGCAGAGACGCGGCTAGCGGGGATGAGCAGTTCTTC.